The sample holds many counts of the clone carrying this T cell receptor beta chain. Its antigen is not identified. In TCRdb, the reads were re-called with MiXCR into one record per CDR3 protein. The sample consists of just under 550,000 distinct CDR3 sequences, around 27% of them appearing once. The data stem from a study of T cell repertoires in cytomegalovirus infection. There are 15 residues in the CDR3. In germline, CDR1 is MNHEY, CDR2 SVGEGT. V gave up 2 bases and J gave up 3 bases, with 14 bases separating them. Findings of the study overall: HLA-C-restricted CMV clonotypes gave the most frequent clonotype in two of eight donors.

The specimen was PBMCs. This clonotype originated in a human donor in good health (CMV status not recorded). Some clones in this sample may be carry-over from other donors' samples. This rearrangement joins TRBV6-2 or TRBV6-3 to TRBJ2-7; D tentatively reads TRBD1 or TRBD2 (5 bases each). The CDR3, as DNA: TGTGCCAGCAGTTACAACCGGGGACCTAACTACGAGCAGTACTTC. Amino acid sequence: CASSYNRGPNYEQYF.